This TCR beta chain comes out of a study of blood T cell repertoires in COVID-19 (dated by TCRdb to between 2020 and 2021). For the study in its entirety: Samples from collaborators originated in the United States, Italy and Spain and spanned both the acute and convalescent phases of COVID-19. Samples were obtained from the ongoing ImmuneRACE study (first 160 participants) and from 1,254 subjects provided by 6 global collaborators. The repertoires were released in a freely available public database meant as a resource for research on the immune response to SARS-CoV-2. Nearly every sample came with metadata listing a de-identified subject ID, COVID-19 status, age in years and sex. Subjects who had been exposed to COVID-19, were actively infected with it, or had recovered from it provided the deeply sampled blood TCRbeta repertoires that made up the dataset. The material from the prospective study consisted of cDNA or gDNA derived from T cells, B-cell-depleted T cells, or PBMCs. Where available, HLA class I and class II types were taken from metadata supplied by the sample provider and were not determined by assay-based typing.

The immunoSEQ Assay, a bias-controlled multiplex PCR, was used to amplify TCRbeta CDR3 regions from genomic DNA. As for the authors' bioinformatics: Within the assay, amplification of reference gene primers was used to estimate how many nucleated cells each sample contained. To quantify the absolute abundance of each unique TCRbeta CDR3 rearrangement, sequence reads were collapsed and filtered. For each sample, productive Simpson clonality was calculated by taking the square root of Simpson's diversity index across productive rearrangements. TCRdb provides this immuneACCESS table in a form limited to in-frame rearrangements. Some clones are lacking; in checked studies, under half of them reflect an unresolved V gene, and why the rest are absent is not known. That table is the source of V, J and clone size, and D and trimming were worked out from the DNA. This sample holds around 190,000 clones; approximately 84% were observed only once. The ten largest clones add up to around 6.8% of the sample.

The collaborating institutions used their own protocols to collect whole blood in K2EDTA tubes. For TCRbeta analysis, collaborator samples were shipped as frozen whole blood, as isolated PBMCs, or as DNA extracted from either sample type. Study-wide findings and limitations: The quantity of clinical and demographic metadata differed by source and by participant and was supplied without curation.

This clone occurred once. Which antigen it targets is not known. Qualities for individual bases were not recorded, and no much larger clone is one base off. The CDR3, from cysteine to phenylalanine, totals 14 residues. Solely the CDR3 DNA is kept, with 42 bases framed from the first base. CDR1 and CDR2, looked up from the germline V gene, are SNHLY and FYNNEI. Between the V and J ends, shortened by 7 bases and 3 bases respectively, the junction contains 12 bases. This receptor chain uses TRBV2 and TRBJ1-4; the D gene cannot be resolved reliably. The receptor comes from a human donor in a cohort sampled during active COVID-19. The sequenced material came from peripheral blood. The CDR3 region reads CASTIGGANEKLFF. The DNA is TGTGCCAGCACCATTGGAGGAGCTAATGAAAAACTGTTTTTT.